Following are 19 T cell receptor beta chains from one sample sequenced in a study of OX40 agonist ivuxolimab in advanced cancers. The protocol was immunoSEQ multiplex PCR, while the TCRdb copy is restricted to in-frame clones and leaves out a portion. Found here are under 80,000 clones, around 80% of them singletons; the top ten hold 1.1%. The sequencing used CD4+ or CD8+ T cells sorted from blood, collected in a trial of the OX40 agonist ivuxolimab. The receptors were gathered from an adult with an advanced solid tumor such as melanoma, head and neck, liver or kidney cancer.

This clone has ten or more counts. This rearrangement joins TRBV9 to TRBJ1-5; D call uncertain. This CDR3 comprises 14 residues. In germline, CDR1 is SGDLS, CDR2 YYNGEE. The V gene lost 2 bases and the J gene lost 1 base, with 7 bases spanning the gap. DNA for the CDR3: TGTGCCAGCAGCGTCCTAGACAGCAATCAGCCCCAGCATTTT. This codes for CASSVLDSNQPQHF. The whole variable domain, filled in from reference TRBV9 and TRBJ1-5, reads DSGVTQTPKHLITATGQRVTLRCSPRSGDLSVYWYQQSLDQGLQFLIQYYNGEERAKGNILERFSAQQFPDLHSELNLSSLELGDSALYFCASSVLDSNQPQHFGDGTRLSIL.

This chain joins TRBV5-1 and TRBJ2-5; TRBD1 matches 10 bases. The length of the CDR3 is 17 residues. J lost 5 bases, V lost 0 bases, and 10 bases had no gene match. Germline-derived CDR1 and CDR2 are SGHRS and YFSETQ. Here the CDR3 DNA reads TGCGCCAGCAGCTTGGGGGGGACAGGGGTCCCGCGGGAGACCCAGTACTTC. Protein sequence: CASSLGGTGVPRETQYF.

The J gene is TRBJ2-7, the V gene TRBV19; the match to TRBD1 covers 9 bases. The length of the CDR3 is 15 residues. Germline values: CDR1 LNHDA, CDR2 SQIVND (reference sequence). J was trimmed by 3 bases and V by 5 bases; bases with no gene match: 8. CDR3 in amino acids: CASSERQGDYYEQYF. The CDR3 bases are TGTGCCAGTAGTGAGCGACAGGGGGATTACTACGAGCAGTACTTC.

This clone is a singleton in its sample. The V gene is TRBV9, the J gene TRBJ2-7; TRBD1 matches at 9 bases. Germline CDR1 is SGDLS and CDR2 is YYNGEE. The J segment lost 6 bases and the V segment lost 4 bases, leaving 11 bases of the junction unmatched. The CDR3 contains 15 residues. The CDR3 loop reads CASSPDRGRFTEQYF. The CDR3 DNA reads TGTGCCAGCAGCCCGGACAGGGGAAGATTCACCGAGCAGTACTTC.

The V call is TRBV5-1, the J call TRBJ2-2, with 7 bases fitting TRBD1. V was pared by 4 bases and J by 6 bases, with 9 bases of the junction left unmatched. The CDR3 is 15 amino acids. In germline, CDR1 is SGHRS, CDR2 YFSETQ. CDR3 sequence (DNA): TGCGCCAGCAGCCCAGGACAGGCCGGCGCCGGGGAGCTGTTTTTT. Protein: CASSPGQAGAGELFF.

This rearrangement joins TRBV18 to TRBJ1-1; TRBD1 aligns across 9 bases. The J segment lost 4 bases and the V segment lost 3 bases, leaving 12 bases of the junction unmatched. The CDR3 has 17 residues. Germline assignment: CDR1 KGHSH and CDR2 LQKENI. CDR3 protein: CASSPRDRVRVSTEAFF. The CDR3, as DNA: TGTGCCAGCTCACCCCGGGACAGGGTAAGGGTTAGCACTGAAGCTTTCTTT. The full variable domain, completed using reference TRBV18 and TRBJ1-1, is NAGVMQNPRHLVRRRGQEARLRCSPMKGHSHVYWYRQLPEEGLKFMVYLQKENIIDESGMPKERFSAEFPKEGPSILRIQQVVRGDSAAYFCASSPRDRVRVSTEAFFGQGTRLTVV.

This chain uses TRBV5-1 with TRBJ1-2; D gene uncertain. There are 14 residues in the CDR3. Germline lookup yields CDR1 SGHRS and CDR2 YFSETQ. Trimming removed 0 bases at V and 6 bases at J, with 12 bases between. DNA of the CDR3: TGCGCCAGCAGCTTGGTGGCAGCCAATAATGGCTACACCTTC. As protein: CASSLVAANNGYTF.

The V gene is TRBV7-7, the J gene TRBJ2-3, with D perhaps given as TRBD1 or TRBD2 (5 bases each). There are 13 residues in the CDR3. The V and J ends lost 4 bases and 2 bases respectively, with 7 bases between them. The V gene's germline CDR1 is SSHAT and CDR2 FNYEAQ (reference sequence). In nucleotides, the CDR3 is TGTGCCAGCAGCTCCGGGACCACAGATACGCAGTATTTT. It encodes CASSSGTTDTQYF.

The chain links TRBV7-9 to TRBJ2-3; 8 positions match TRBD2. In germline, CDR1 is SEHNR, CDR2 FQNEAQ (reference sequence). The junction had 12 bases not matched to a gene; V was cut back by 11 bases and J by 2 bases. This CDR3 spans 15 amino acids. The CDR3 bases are TGTGCCCCCCCTGAGCAGCGGGGGCCCACAGATACGCAGTATTTT. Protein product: CAPPEQRGPTDTQYF. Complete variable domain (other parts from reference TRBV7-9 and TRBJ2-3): DTGVSQNPRHKITKRGQNVTFRCDPISEHNRLYWYRQTLGQGPEFLTYFQNEAQLEKSRLLSDRFSAERPKGSFSTLEIQRTEQGDSAMYLCAPPEQRGPTDTQYFGPGTRLTVL.

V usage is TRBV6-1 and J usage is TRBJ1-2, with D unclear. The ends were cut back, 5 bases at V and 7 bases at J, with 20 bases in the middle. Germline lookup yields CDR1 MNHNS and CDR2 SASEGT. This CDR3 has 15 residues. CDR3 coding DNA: TGTGCCAGCAGTCCAGCGCCGACCCGGGGTAGTGGCTACACCTTC. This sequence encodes CASSPAPTRGSGYTF.

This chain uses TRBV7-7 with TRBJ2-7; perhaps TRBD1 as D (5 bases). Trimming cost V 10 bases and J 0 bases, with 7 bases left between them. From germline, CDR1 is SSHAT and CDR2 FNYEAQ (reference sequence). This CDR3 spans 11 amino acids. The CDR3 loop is CANRSSYEQYF. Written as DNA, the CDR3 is TGTGCCAACAGGAGCTCCTACGAGCAGTACTTC.

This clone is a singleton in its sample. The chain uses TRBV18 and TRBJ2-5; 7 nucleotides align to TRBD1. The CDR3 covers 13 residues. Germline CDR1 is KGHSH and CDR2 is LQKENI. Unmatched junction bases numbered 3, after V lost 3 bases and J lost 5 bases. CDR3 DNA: TGTGCCAGCTCACCGACAGGGCGGGAGACCCAGTACTTC. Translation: CASSPTGRETQYF.

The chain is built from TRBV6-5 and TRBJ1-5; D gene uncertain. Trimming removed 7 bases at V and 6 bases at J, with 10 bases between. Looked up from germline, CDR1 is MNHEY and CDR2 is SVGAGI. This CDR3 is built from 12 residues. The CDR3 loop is CASNGRTQPQHF. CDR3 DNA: TGTGCCAGCAACGGGCGGACTCAGCCCCAGCATTTT.

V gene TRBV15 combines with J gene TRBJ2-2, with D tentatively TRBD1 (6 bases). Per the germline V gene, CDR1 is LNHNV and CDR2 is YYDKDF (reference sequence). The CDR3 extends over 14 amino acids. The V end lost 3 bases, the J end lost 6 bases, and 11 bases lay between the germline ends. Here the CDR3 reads CATSSGGQPGELFF. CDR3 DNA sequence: TGTGCCACCAGCAGTGGGGGCCAGCCCGGGGAGCTGTTTTTT.

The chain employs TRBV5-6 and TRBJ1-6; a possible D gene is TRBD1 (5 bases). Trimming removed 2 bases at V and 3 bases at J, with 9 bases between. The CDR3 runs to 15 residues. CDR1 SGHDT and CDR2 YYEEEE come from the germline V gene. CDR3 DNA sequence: TGTGCCAGCAGCTTCGAGGGGCTCTATAATTCACCCCTCCACTTT. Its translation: CASSFEGLYNSPLHF.

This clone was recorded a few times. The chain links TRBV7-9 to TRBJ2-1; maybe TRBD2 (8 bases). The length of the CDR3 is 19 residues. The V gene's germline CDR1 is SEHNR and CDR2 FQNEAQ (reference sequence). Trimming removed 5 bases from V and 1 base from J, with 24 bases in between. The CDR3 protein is CASSPEQGSSGGSYNEQFF. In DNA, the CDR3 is TGTGCCAGCAGCCCCGAACAGGGGTCAAGCGGGGGATCCTACAATGAGCAGTTCTTC.

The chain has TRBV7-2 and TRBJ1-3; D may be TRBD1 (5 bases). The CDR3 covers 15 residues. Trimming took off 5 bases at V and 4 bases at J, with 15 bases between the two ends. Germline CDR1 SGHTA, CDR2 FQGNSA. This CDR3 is CASSATSRQGNTIYF. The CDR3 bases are TGTGCCAGCAGCGCAACTTCAAGACAGGGAAACACCATATATTTT.

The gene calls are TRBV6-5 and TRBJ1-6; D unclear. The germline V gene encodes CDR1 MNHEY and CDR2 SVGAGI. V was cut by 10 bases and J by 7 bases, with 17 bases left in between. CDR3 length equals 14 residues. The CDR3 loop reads CAILKVVGNSPLHF. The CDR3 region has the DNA TGTGCCATTCTAAAAGTAGTGGGGAATTCACCCCTCCACTTT.

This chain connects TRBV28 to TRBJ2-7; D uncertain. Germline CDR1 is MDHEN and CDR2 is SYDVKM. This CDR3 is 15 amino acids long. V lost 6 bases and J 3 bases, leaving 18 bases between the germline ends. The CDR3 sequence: CASRGQHPPFYEQYF. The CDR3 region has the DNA TGTGCCAGCAGAGGCCAGCATCCCCCTTTCTACGAGCAGTACTTC.